The 9 T cell receptor beta chains presented below share a single source sample, sequenced in a study of beta chain features in type 1 diabetes. The entirety of the isolated RNA underwent reverse transcription, so expressed TCRB transcripts were sequenced. Produced via immunoSEQ multiplex PCR; TCRdb's table is partial and in-frame only. The repertoire holds hundreds of thousands of clones, around 16% seen once, with 0.093% in the top ten. Sequenced sample: naive CD4+ T cells from blood. All receptors derive from a man aged 18 to 35 in good health.

This clone was counted a few times. This chain's CDR3 is CASSSRVPDRRTSTDTQYF. In DNA, the CDR3 is TGTGCCAGCAGCTCCCGCGTCCCGGATAGGAGGACCAGCACAGATACGCAGTATTTT. The V and J genes are TRBV21-1 and TRBJ2-3; TRBD2 was called by the table and not checked on the DNA. TRBV21-1 is a pseudogene locus. This CDR3 is 19 amino acids long.

This clone was seen a few times. V usage is TRBV5-6 and J usage is TRBJ1-3; D is ambiguous. The CDR3 sequence is 16 residues long. V lost 2 bases and J 0 bases, leaving 12 bases between the germline ends. Germline loops: CDR1 SGHDT, CDR2 YYEEEE. CDR3 DNA: TGTGCCAGCAGCTTCCGAAGCCGGATCTCTGGAAACACCATATATTTT. Translation gives CASSFRSRISGNTIYF.

The chain has TRBV29-1 and TRBJ2-3; 7 nucleotides agree with TRBD1. V was clipped by 4 bases and J by 3 bases; unmatched bases: 10. Germline V gene sequence: CDR1 SQVTM, CDR2 ANQGSEA. The CDR3 runs 15 residues. The CDR3 protein is CSVVRGLMRTDTQYF. CDR3 in DNA: TGCAGCGTTGTAAGGGGGCTAATGCGGACAGATACGCAGTATTTT.

This clone has a handful of counts. The V call is TRBV28, the J call TRBJ1-2, with D uncertain. Germline lookup yields CDR1 MDHEN and CDR2 SYDVKM. V gave up 6 bases and J gave up 5 bases, with 10 bases separating them. The CDR3 length is 12 residues. CDR3 nucleotide sequence: TGTGCCAGCAGCATAACAGCTTATGGCTACACCTTC. It codes for CASSITAYGYTF.

The chain is built from TRBV11-2 and TRBJ1-2, with no clear D. This CDR3 is 12 amino acids long. Germline lookup yields CDR1 SGHAT and CDR2 FQNNGV. V lost 3 bases to trimming and J lost 2 bases, with 4 bases between them. The CDR3 reads CASSFRNYGYTF. The CDR3 DNA reads as TGTGCCAGCAGCTTCAGGAACTATGGCTACACCTTC.

This clone was found a few times. The chain uses TRBV6-6 and TRBJ2-7; TRBD1 agrees at 8 bases. With 5 bases clipped from V and 3 bases from J, the junction kept 0 bases outside the gene matches. CDR3 length: 12 amino acids. Germline CDR1 reads MNHNY; CDR2 reads SVGAGI (reference sequence). This CDR3 is CASSGQGYEQYF. The CDR3 bases are TGTGCCAGCAGTGGACAGGGCTACGAGCAGTACTTC.

The chain recombines TRBV29-1 with TRBJ1-2; the match to TRBD1 covers 9 bases. The CDR3 runs 14 residues. Germline CDR1 and CDR2: SQVTM and ANQGSEA. With 7 bases clipped from V and 5 bases from J, the junction kept 11 bases outside the gene matches. The CDR3 loop is CSAGSRDREYGYTF. CDR3 in DNA: TGCAGCGCCGGATCCCGGGACAGGGAATATGGCTACACCTTC.

This clone was counted only a few times. This chain links TRBV4-3 with TRBJ2-1, with D possibly being TRBD1 (6 bases). Germline assignment: CDR1 LGHNA and CDR2 YSLEER. V was shortened by 4 bases and J by 4 bases, with 14 bases between the two germline ends. This CDR3 has 15 amino acids. The CDR3 bases are TGCGCCAGCAGCCCCGGGACACAAAAATACAATGAGCAGTTCTTC. Its protein product is CASSPGTQKYNEQFF.

The table lists this clone with a few counts. The same CDR3 is also encoded by other DNA sequences in this sample. This chain joins TRBV7-2 and TRBJ2-7; 8 bases agree with TRBD1. Looked up from germline, CDR1 is SGHTA and CDR2 is FQGNSA. With 3 bases clipped from V and 0 bases from J, the junction kept 1 base outside the gene matches. The CDR3 consists of 14 residues. The CDR3 loop reads CASSLGTGSYEQYF. The CDR3 DNA sequence: TGTGCCAGCAGCTTGGGGACAGGCTCCTACGAGCAGTACTTC.